This T cell receptor (beta chain) was identified in a study of tumor and adjacent non-tumor tissue in lung cancer (dated by TCRdb to the late 2010s). At the level of the whole study: By cancer type, the cohort comprised 11 to 12 adenocarcinoma patients, 2 squamous cell carcinoma patients and 1 small cell lung cancer patient. Ages among the roughly 15 patients ranged from about 30 to 76 years, there were around 10 men and 5 women, and disease was at TNM stage I to III. The study compared bulk TCRbeta repertoires from lung tumor tissue and matched distant non-tumor lung tissue of about 14 lung cancer patients. A total of approximately 120,000,000 productive TCRbeta reads were generated by sequencing, corresponding to an average of around 4 million reads per sample. Under 35 paired specimens, one tumor and one normal lung sample per patient, were profiled by TCRbeta CDR3 sequencing. The paper's findings and limits, for the study overall: Tumor tissue showed significantly higher TCR diversity (inverse Simpson) than normal lung tissue, at 431.37 vs 166.20 (P = 0.0075, Mann-Whitney U test). TCR diversity was significantly higher in younger patients, and higher tumor TCR diversity was associated with shorter overall and disease-free survival. In normal lung, the top 100 clones accounted for a significantly larger cumulative share of the repertoire than in tumor tissue. Neither the sequencing platform nor unique molecular identifiers are mentioned in the methods. Because peripheral blood was not sequenced, the blood TCRbeta repertoires of the lung cancer patients in the study went unexamined. Only roughly 14 patients were in the cohort, and the authors stated that larger samples and more detailed clinical data are needed.

Note on this clonotype: It lacks a known antigen. The sample holds no much larger clone one base away, and base qualities are not on file.

RNA was extracted from bulk unsorted tissue and checked for quality with a NanoDrop ND-1000 and an Agilent 2100. Normal lung samples were distant non-tumor tissue taken more than 3 cm from the tumor edge. All donors had newly diagnosed lung cancer, had not received prior chemotherapy, and were admitted for thoracic surgery in China between August and November 2014. The study excluded patients who had received radiotherapy or chemotherapy before or who had another cancer at the same time. Surgical tissue pieces of roughly 1-2 cm3 were preserved in RNAlater solution and were kept at -80 degrees C until use. V is shortened by 11 bases, J by 3 bases, and the region joining them spans 20 bases. The CDR1 and CDR2 encoded by the germline V gene are LGHNA and YNFKEQ. From the cysteine up to the phenylalanine, the CDR3 has a length of 15 residues. Of all the DNA, just the CDR3 is kept, 45 bases in frame from base 1.

Library creation used multiplex PCR. TCRdb names Illumina HiSeq 2500 as the instrument used. TCRbeta libraries were constructed through three rounds of nested PCR with primers (Table S4) according to protocols adapted from ARM-PCR. Before sequencing, PCR products of 200-500 bp were cut from the gel and purified using the QIAquick gel extraction kit. The original methods were these. Reads were cleaned with Trimmomatic, merged with FLASH into complete CDR3 sequences, and assigned to V(D)J germline segments with MiTCR. Clonal diversity was computed as the inverse Simpson's index with VDJtools. In-frame sequences without a premature stop codon were defined as productive reads. TCRdb ran its own pipeline on the public reads, namely fastp trimming at Q25 and MiXCR clone calling, and kept in-frame beta chains. Entries are consolidated by CDR3 protein sequence, retaining the most common genes and DNA. The authors' filters were not applied to this entry. The sample table contains about 76,000 distinct CDR3 sequences; only one count was recorded for 80% to 90% of them. The ten biggest clones cover less than 60% of the sample.

The receptor was isolated from a man between 60 and 75 years old with non-small cell lung cancer. The specimen was distant non-tumor lung tissue. This chain is built from TRBV4-2 and TRBJ2-1; the D segment could be TRBD2, given 5 matching bases. The base sequence is TGTGCCCGCATCCGGGATCGAGGAGACTACAATGAGCAGTTCTTC. This codes for CARIRDRGDYNEQFF.